Listed below are T cell receptor beta chains from one sample, sequenced in a study of T cells in Graves' hyperthyroidism and ophthalmopathy. TCRdb redid the calling of the multiplex PCR reads with MiXCR, one entry per CDR3 protein. The table records 300,000 to 450,000 distinct CDR3 sequences, approximately 14% of them present only once. Sequencing used blood. These receptors came from a woman aged 30 to 39 with Graves' ophthalmopathy. CDR3s include the opening cysteine and the closing phenylalanine or tryptophan. A D gene is named only where the DNA matches it firmly. Clone size is not always given. Where it is, it says once, few, many or a class for expanded clones.

d_gene,v_gene,abundance,j_gene,CDR3nt,CDR3aa
TRBD1,TRBV5-1,-,TRBJ2-7,TGCGCCAGCAGCTTGGGCAAGGACAGGGTGGGATCCCAGTACGAGCAGTACTTC,CASSLGKDRVGSQYEQYF
-,TRBV3-1,many,TRBJ1-5,TGTGCCAGCAGCCTTGGAATTTATAGCAATCAGCCCCAGCATTTT,CASSLGIYSNQPQHF
-,TRBV30,many,TRBJ2-2,TGTGCCTGGAGTGTACTTCTGGCTACCGGGGAGCTGTTTTTT,CAWSVLLATGELFF
-,TRBV6-1,many,TRBJ1-2,TGTGCCAGCAGGAACCCATCGACACGGGGCTACACCTTC,CASRNPSTRGYTF
-,TRBV20-1,few,TRBJ1-5,TGCAGTGCTGTACGGGACAAACAATATTATAGCAATCAGCCCCAGCATTTT,CSAVRDKQYYSNQPQHF
-,TRBV11-3,many,TRBJ2-2,TGTGCCAGCAGCTTAGTTTGGAGGATTTCGAACACCGGGGAGCTGTTTTTT,CASSLVWRISNTGELFF
TRBD2,TRBV7-6,-,TRBJ2-2,TGTGCCAGCAGACCGCCTCCAGCGCTAGCGGGGGTGGGAAACACCGGGGAGCTGTTTTTT,CASRPPPALAGVGNTGELFF
-,TRBV28,many,TRBJ1-2,TGTGCCAGCAGTCCACCGTCCGGGGCGGGAGACTATGGCTACACCTTC,CASSPPSGAGDYGYTF
-,TRBV19,few,TRBJ2-1,TGTGCCAGTAGTATAGCGCTATACAATGAGCAGTTCTTC,CASSIALYNEQFF
-,TRBV2,many,TRBJ1-1,TGTGCCAGCAGGGAAACAGTGAACACTGAAGCTTTCTTT,CASRETVNTEAFF
-,TRBV9,few,TRBJ1-5,TGTGCCAGCAGCGTTTCGGTAGATCAGCCCCAGCATTTT,CASSVSVDQPQHF
TRBD1,TRBV7-2,many,TRBJ1-1,TGTGCCAGCAGCTTAGGACAGGGGGGCCCTGAAGCTTTCTTT,CASSLGQGGPEAFF
TRBD2,TRBV27,-,TRBJ2-1,TGTGCCAGCAGTTGGGGAGGGGAGAATGAGCAGTTCTTC,CASSWGGENEQFF
-,TRBV6-1,many,TRBJ1-4,TGTGCCAGCAGTGTCCGCCGGGGTAGAGTCGGTGAAAAACTGTTTTTT,CASSVRRGRVGEKLFF
-,TRBV11-2,many,TRBJ1-2,TGTGCCAGCAGCTTGGTAGGAGTCGACTATGGCTACACCTTC,CASSLVGVDYGYTF
-,TRBV20-1,many,TRBJ1-5,TGCAGTGCTAGGGTGGGCAGGGTAGGGGGGCCCCAGCATTTT,CSARVGRVGGPQHF
-,TRBV11-2,many,TRBJ2-2,TGTGCCAGCAGCTTAGATCGAGACCTGACGGCCGGGGAGCTGTTTTTT,CASSLDRDLTAGELFF
TRBD1,TRBV6-2/TRBV6-3,many,TRBJ1-5,TGTGCCAGCAGTTACAACCAACAGGGGAGTCAGCCCCAGCATTTT,CASSYNQQGSQPQHF
-,TRBV5-1,many,TRBJ1-1,TGCGCCAGCAGCTCGACGCCCAACACTGAAGCTTTCTTT,CASSSTPNTEAFF
TRBD1,TRBV30,many,TRBJ2-3,TGTGCCTGGAAGGGACAGCTTTGGACAGATACGCAGTATTTT,CAWKGQLWTDTQYF
-,TRBV4-1,many,TRBJ2-7,TGCGCCAGCAGCCAAGATCAGTTCTCCTACGAGCAGTACTTC,CASSQDQFSYEQYF
-,TRBV12-3/TRBV12-4,many,TRBJ1-6,TGTGCCAGCAGTTTTAGTAATTCACCCCTCCACTTT,CASSFSNSPLHF
-,TRBV20-1,many,TRBJ2-3,TGCAGTTCACCCCCCCCCTACGGGGGGCGCATCTCAGATACGCAGTATTTT,CSSPPPYGGRISDTQYF
TRBD2,TRBV5-8,few,TRBJ2-5,TGTGCCAGCAGCTTGTCGCTAGCGGGTCCCGGGCACCAGTACTTC,CASSLSLAGPGHQYF
-,TRBV7-6,-,TRBJ2-2,TGTGCCAGCAGCTTAGAATTGACGAAAAACACCGGGGAGCTGTTTTTT,CASSLELTKNTGELFF